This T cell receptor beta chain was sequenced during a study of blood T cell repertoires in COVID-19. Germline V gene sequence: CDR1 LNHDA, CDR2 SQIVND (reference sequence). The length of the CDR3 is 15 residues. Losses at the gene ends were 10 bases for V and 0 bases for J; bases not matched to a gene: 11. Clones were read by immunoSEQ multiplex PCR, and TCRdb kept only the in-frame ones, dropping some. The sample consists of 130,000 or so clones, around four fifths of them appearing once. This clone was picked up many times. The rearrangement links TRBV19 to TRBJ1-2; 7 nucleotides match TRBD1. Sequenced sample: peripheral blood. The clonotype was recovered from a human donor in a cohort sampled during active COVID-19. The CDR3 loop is CATRRGGEANYGYTF. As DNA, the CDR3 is TGTGCCACTCGTAGAGGGGGCGAAGCTAACTATGGCTACACCTTC.